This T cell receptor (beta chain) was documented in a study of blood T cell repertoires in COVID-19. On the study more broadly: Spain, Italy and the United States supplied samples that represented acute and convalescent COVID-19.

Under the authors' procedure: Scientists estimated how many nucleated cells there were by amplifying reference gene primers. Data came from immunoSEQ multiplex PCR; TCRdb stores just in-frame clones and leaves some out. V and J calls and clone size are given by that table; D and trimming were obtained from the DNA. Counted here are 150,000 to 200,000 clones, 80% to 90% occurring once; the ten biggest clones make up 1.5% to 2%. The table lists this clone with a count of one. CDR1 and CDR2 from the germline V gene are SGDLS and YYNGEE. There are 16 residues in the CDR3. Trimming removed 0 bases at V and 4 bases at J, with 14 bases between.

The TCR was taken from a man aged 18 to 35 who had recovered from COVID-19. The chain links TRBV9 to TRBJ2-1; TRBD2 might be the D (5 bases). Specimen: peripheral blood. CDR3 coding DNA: TGTGCCAGCAGCGTAGGTACGGGAAATGGATACAATGAGCAGTTCTTC. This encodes CASSVGTGNGYNEQFF.